One and the same sample provided the 21 T cell receptor beta chains below, sequenced in a study of blood T cell repertoires in COVID-19 (dated by TCRdb to about 2020). The receptor library was made with the immunoSEQ multiplex PCR assay. Entries here come from immuneACCESS through TCRdb and include only in-frame sequences with V and J called. Some clones fail to appear in such tables; in the studies checked, an unresolved V gene covers under half of the shortfall, and the cause of the remainder is unknown. Across this sample there are roughly 70,000 clones, with 65% to 90% seen only once. The ten top clones hold 6% to 6.5% of the sample. The sequencing input was peripheral blood. The receptors were gathered from a man aged 80 or over with COVID-19, enrolled during active disease.

The J gene is TRBJ1-2, the V gene TRBV19; D possibly corresponds to TRBD1 (6 bases). V was clipped by 2 bases and J by 4 bases, with 8 bases between them. The CDR3 contains 13 residues. Germline assignment: CDR1 LNHDA and CDR2 SQIVND (reference sequence). CDR3 region: CASSITGSYGYTF. CDR3 in DNA: TGTGCCAGTAGTATAACAGGGAGCTATGGCTACACCTTC.

The chain is built from TRBV3-1 (or the pseudogene TRBV3-2) and TRBJ2-7, with 13 bases lining up with TRBD2. V trimming: 4 bases; J trimming: 3 bases; junction bases outside the gene matches: 3. Germline V gives CDR1 LGHDT, CDR2 YNNKEL (reference sequence). The CDR3 spans 15 residues. The CDR3: CASSRGTSGVYEQYF. CDR3 nucleotides: TGTGCCAGCAGCCGAGGGACTAGCGGGGTCTACGAGCAGTACTTC.

The CDR3 sequence is CASSQDKLAGSYEQYF. The CDR3 nucleotides are TGCGCCAGCAGCCAAGATAAACTAGCGGGGTCCTACGAGCAGTACTTC. The chain joins TRBV4-1 to TRBJ2-7; 10 bases map to TRBD2. V shed 0 bases, J shed 1 base, and the junction held 3 bases outside the gene matches. This CDR3 is built from 16 residues. CDR1 MGHRA and CDR2 YSYEKL come from the germline V gene.

The rearrangement links TRBV19 to TRBJ2-3; 12 bases match TRBD2. V shed 3 bases and J 6 bases; nucleotides not matched to a gene: 13. The CDR3 runs 18 residues. The germline gives CDR1 LNHDA, CDR2 SQIVND (reference sequence). This CDR3 is CASSIPRTSGARRDTQYF. CDR3 sequence (DNA): TGTGCCAGTAGTATCCCACGGACTAGCGGGGCTCGGAGGGATACGCAGTATTTT.

This clone was detected only once. J is TRBJ1-2 and V is TRBV5-4, with D unclear. Trimming removed 4 bases at V and 1 base at J, with 14 bases between. Germline CDR1 SGHNT, CDR2 YYREEE (reference sequence). This CDR3 is built from 15 residues. The CDR3 bases are TGTGCCAGCAGCCCCACCTCCGCGTTTAACTATGGCTACACCTTC. Translating gives CASSPTSAFNYGYTF.

The V call is TRBV13, the J call TRBJ1-1, with 7 bases aligning to TRBD1. This CDR3 contains 14 residues. CDR1 and CDR2 (germline): PRHDT, FYEKMQ (reference sequence). The trim removed 5 bases at V and 1 base at J, leaving 4 bases unmatched. CDR3 amino acids: CASSVQGQNTEAFF. CDR3 DNA: TGTGCCAGCAGCGTACAGGGGCAGAACACTGAAGCTTTCTTT.

This clone appeared a few times. V usage is TRBV5-1 and J usage is TRBJ1-6; 10 nucleotides match TRBD1. CDR1 is SGHRS, CDR2 YFSETQ, per germline. This CDR3 comprises 16 residues. V lost 3 bases to trimming and J lost 8 bases; unmatched junction nucleotides: 8. The CDR3: CASSWAAGTGDSPLHF. The CDR3, as DNA: TGCGCCAGCAGCTGGGCAGCCGGGACAGGGGATTCACCCCTCCACTTT.

The rearrangement joins TRBV28 to TRBJ1-6; D is perhaps TRBD1 (5 bases). The V and J ends lost 7 bases and 9 bases respectively, with 13 bases between them. Germline CDR1 is MDHEN and CDR2 is SYDVKM. The CDR3 is made up of 13 amino acids. CDR3 loop: CASTLSQGSPLHF. DNA for the CDR3: TGTGCCAGCACCTTATCTCAGGGTTCACCCCTCCACTTT.

This clone showed up just a few times. The gene calls are TRBV10-3 and TRBJ1-5; 7 nucleotides align to TRBD1. This CDR3 is built from 16 residues. Germline loops: CDR1 ENHRY, CDR2 SYGVKD. V was clipped by 4 bases and J by 0 bases; unmatched bases: 6. DNA of the CDR3: TGTGCCATCAGTGTAGGGGACAGCTATAGCAATCAGCCCCAGCATTTT. It translates to CAISVGDSYSNQPQHF.

The chain joins TRBV10-3 to TRBJ1-1; 7 nucleotides match TRBD1. The V gene end was trimmed by 4 bases and the J gene end by 3 bases; junction bases not matched to a gene: 2. CDR3 length: 13 amino acids. The germline V gene encodes CDR1 ENHRY and CDR2 SYGVKD. CDR3 sequence reads: CAISGDRDTEAFF. The DNA for the CDR3 is TGTGCCATCAGTGGTGACAGGGACACTGAAGCTTTCTTT.

The V and J genes are TRBV6-5 and TRBJ2-2; 8 bases map to TRBD2. In germline, CDR1 is MNHEY, CDR2 SVGAGI. The ends lost 8 bases at V and 6 bases at J; junction bases unmatched: 11. CDR3 size: 15 residues. This chain's CDR3 is CASGEKRGLAGELFF. The CDR3 DNA follows: TGTGCCAGCGGGGAAAAGCGGGGGTTGGCCGGGGAGCTGTTTTTT.

This clone was seen a handful of times. The chain has TRBV5-1 and TRBJ2-7; 9 positions match TRBD1. V lost 8 bases, J lost 7 bases, and 16 bases stayed unmatched. The CDR3 spans 15 residues. In germline, CDR1 is SGHRS, CDR2 YFSETQ. The CDR3 sequence is CASAGGQGMVGEQYF. The CDR3 DNA reads as TGCGCCAGTGCCGGAGGACAGGGGATGGTGGGGGAGCAGTACTTC.

The chain employs TRBV9 and TRBJ1-1; 7 bases match TRBD1. CDR1 SGDLS and CDR2 YYNGEE come from the germline V gene. The CDR3 loop spans 14 amino acids. V was pared by 3 bases and J by 7 bases, with 9 bases of the junction left unmatched. The CDR3 DNA follows: TGTGCCAGCAGCGCCCCAGGGGGAAAAGGTGAAGCTTTCTTT. The encoded protein is CASSAPGGKGEAFF.

With respect to this clone: Other DNA sequences in this specimen translate into the identical CDR3. The V call is TRBV5-6, the J call TRBJ2-5; no reliable D call. The V end lost 1 base, the J end lost 1 base, and 5 bases lay between the germline ends. Germline CDR1 and CDR2: SGHDT and YYEEEE. CDR3 length: 13 amino acids. CDR3 nucleotides: TGTGCCAGCAGCTTGCTCAGCCAAGAGACCCAGTACTTC. Amino acids: CASSLLSQETQYF.

The chain carries TRBV6-1 and TRBJ1-3; tentatively, D is TRBD1 (6 bases). The V gene's germline CDR1 is MNHNS and CDR2 SASEGT. V shed 3 bases and J shed 2 bases, with 14 bases lying between them. There are 16 residues in the CDR3. The chain's CDR3 is CASSDLSGDPGNTIYF. The CDR3 coding sequence is TGTGCCAGCAGTGACCTTTCAGGGGATCCTGGAAACACCATATATTTT.

As for this clone: The sample contains more than one DNA sequence encoding this CDR3. The V gene is TRBV20-1, the J gene TRBJ2-3, with D maybe TRBD1 (5 bases). The CDR3 contains 10 residues. Trimming shortened V by 5 bases and J by 6 bases, and 6 bases separated the two germline ends. CDR1 is DFQATT and CDR2 is SNEGSKA in the germline V gene (reference sequence). CDR3 DNA sequence: TGCAGTGCTTCAGGGGATACGCAGTATTTT. It yields the protein CSASGDTQYF.

V usage is TRBV3-1 (or the pseudogene TRBV3-2) and J usage is TRBJ1-2; 11 bases map to TRBD1. The germline V gene encodes CDR1 LGHDT and CDR2 YNNKEL (reference sequence). CDR3 length: 15 residues. V lost 4 bases to trimming and J lost 9 bases; unmatched junction nucleotides: 10. The CDR3 loop reads CASSPYGQGARSYTF. For the CDR3, the DNA is TGTGCCAGCAGCCCCTACGGACAGGGGGCTCGGAGCTACACCTTC.

The gene calls are TRBV19 and TRBJ1-5; 7 nucleotides agree with TRBD1. The CDR3 totals 15 residues. Germline V CDR1 and CDR2: LNHDA, SQIVND (reference sequence). Trimming cost V 5 bases and J 10 bases; bases outside gene matches: 14. Here the CDR3 reads CASSRAVQGIGPQHF. In DNA, the CDR3 is TGTGCCAGTAGTCGGGCGGTACAGGGGATTGGACCCCAGCATTTT.

The chain joins TRBV2 to TRBJ1-1; D not certain. CDR3 length equals 13 residues. Trimming stripped 5 bases from V and 6 bases from J, with 13 bases between. Germline CDR1 reads SNHLY; CDR2 reads FYNNEI. DNA for the CDR3: TGTGCCAGCAGTATCGAGAAGGAGGCTGAAGCTTTCTTT. It yields the protein CASSIEKEAEAFF.

The CDR3 coding sequence is TGTGCCAGCAGTTCCCCTGCTGGAAACACCATATATTTT. Amino acids: CASSSPAGNTIYF. This chain connects TRBV6-6 to TRBJ1-3; no reliable D call. Germline V gives CDR1 MNHNY, CDR2 SVGAGI (reference sequence). This CDR3 is built from 13 residues. Trimming left V 4 bases short and J 2 bases short, with 6 bases between.

The chain combines TRBV11-1 with TRBJ2-7, with D tentatively TRBD2 (5 bases). The CDR3 is made up of 14 amino acids. Looked up from germline, CDR1 is SGHAT and CDR2 is FQDESV (reference sequence). With 2 bases removed from V and 5 bases from J, the gap between germline ends came to 13 bases. The CDR3: CASSLRTGRDEQYF. The CDR3 DNA follows: TGTGCCAGCAGCTTAAGGACGGGAAGAGACGAGCAGTACTTC.